The 5 T cell receptor beta chains below were found in one sample sequenced in a study of T cell responses to AZD1222 COVID-19 vaccine (dated by TCRdb to about 2021). The method behind the library was the immunoSEQ multiplex PCR assay. TCRdb holds this immuneACCESS table with in-frame rearrangements only. Some clones are missing; in checked studies, unresolved V genes explain under half, and the rest has no known cause. Within this sample are about 150,000 clones, with 90% to 95% of them counted one time only. The top ten clones comprise around 1.3% of the sample. Taken with the paper, the label for time point translates to: about 28 days (+/-7) after the second vaccine dose. This sample comprised peripheral blood, obtained 28 days after the second AZD1222 dose. All receptors derive from an adult who received the AZD1222 COVID-19 vaccine.

The genes are TRBV5-6 and TRBJ2-2; no reliable D call. Germline-derived CDR1 and CDR2 are SGHDT and YYEEEE. The CDR3 length is 13 residues. Trimming shortened V by 2 bases and J by 5 bases, and 7 bases separated the two germline ends. The CDR3 sequence is CASSFRITGELFF. The CDR3 nucleotides read TGTGCCAGCAGCTTCCGGATAACCGGGGAGCTGTTTTTT.

The chain recombines TRBV28 with TRBJ1-2, with 7 positions matching TRBD1. The germline gives CDR1 MDHEN, CDR2 SYDVKM. This CDR3 region has 17 residues. The V and J ends lost 2 bases and 4 bases, in that order; junction bases with no gene match: 13. CDR3 sequence reads: CASSLKKGQVFFYGYTF. CDR3 coding DNA: TGTGCCAGCAGTTTAAAAAAAGGACAGGTATTCTTCTATGGCTACACCTTC.

This chain joins TRBV20-1 and TRBJ2-7, with D unclear. The CDR3 runs to 11 residues. In germline, CDR1 is DFQATT, CDR2 SNEGSKA (reference sequence). Trimming removed 6 bases at V and 4 bases at J, with 10 bases between. The CDR3 coding sequence is TGCAGTGCAACCACCGGGTACGAGCAGTACTTC. As protein: CSATTGYEQYF.

In the case of this clone: This specimen includes other DNA sequences encoding the same CDR3. The V and J genes are TRBV27 and TRBJ2-7; D possibly corresponds to TRBD2 (5 bases). Germline V lookup: CDR1 MNHEY, CDR2 SMNVEV (reference sequence). The CDR3 length is 14 residues. Trimming removed 5 bases at V and 4 bases at J, with 15 bases between. CDR3 residues: CASSPAEGGYEQYF. The CDR3 DNA reads TGTGCCAGCAGTCCAGCCGAGGGCGGGTACGAGCAGTACTTC.

This clone was picked up one time. V and J are TRBV29-1 and TRBJ2-5; no clear D. This CDR3 contains 12 residues. V lost 6 bases and J lost 3, with 11 bases in between. Germline-derived CDR1 and CDR2 are SQVTM and ANQGSEA. The CDR3 DNA sequence: TGCAGCGTGACAACGGCAGAAGAGACCCAGTACTTC. Translated: CSVTTAEETQYF.